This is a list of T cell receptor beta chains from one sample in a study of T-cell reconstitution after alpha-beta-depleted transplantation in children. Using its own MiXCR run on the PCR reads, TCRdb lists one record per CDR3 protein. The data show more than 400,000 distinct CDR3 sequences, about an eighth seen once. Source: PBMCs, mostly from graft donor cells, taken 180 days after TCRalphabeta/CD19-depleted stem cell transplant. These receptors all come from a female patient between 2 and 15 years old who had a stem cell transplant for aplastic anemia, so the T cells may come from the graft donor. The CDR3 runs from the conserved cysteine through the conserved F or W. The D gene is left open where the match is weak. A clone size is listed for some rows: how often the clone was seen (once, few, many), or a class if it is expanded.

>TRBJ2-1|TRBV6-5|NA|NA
TGTGCCAGCAGTTACGGAGGCTCAGGGGAGCAGTTCTTC
CASSYGGSGEQFF
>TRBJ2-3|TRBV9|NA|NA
TGTGCCAGCAGTCCCCATGCGGGGACCACAGATACGCAGTATTTT
CASSPHAGTTDTQYF
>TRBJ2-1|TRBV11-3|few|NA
TGTGCCAGCAGCTCGGAAGGACCCAATGAGCAGTTCTTC
CASSSEGPNEQFF
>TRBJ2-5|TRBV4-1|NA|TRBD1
TGCGCCAGCAGCCAAGATCCGGGGACAGGAGGTGCAGAGACCCAGTACTTC
CASSQDPGTGGAETQYF
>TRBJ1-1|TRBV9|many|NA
TGTGCCAGCAGCGTAGGGGGCCGCACTGAAGCTTTCTTT
CASSVGGRTEAFF
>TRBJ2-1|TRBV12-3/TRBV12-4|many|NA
TGTGCCAGCAGTCCGAAGCTTAGCTCCTACAATGAGCAGTTCTTC
CASSPKLSSYNEQFF
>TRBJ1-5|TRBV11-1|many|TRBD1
TGTGCCAGCAGTTTGGGCCGACAGGGTGTTTTCAATCAGCCCCAGCATTTT
CASSLGRQGVFNQPQHF
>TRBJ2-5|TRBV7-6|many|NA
TGTGCCAGCAGCTTAGCGGGGGGCTTGGAGACCCAGTACTTC
CASSLAGGLETQYF
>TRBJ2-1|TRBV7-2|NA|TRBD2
TGTGCCAGCAGCATACTAGCGGGGGGCGGGAATGAGCAGTTCTTC
CASSILAGGGNEQFF
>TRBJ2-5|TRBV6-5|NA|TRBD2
TGTGCCAGCAGTGTACTAGCGGGAGCGGAGACCCAGTACTTC
CASSVLAGAETQYF
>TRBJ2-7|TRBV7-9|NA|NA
TGTGCCAGCAGCTTAACGGCCTCGTACTCCTACGAGCAGTACTTC
CASSLTASYSYEQYF
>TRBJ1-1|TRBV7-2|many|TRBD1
TGTGCCAGCAGCTTAGCGGACAGGGTGCACACTGAAGCTTTCTTT
CASSLADRVHTEAFF
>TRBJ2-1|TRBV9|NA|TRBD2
TGTGCCAGCAGCGCTCTTTCGGCTAGCGGGATCTACAATGAGCAGTTCTTC
CASSALSASGIYNEQFF
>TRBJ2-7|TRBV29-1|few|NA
TGCAGCGTTGATCAGGGCAGCTACGAGCAGTACTTC
CSVDQGSYEQYF
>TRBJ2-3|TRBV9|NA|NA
TGTGCCAGCAGCGTAGAGCAGCGCAGAAGCACAGATACGCAGTATTTT
CASSVEQRRSTDTQYF
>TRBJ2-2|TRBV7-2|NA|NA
TGTGCCAGCAGCCCGAGGGACGGAGACACCGGGGAGCTGTTTTTT
CASSPRDGDTGELFF
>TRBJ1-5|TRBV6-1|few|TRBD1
TGTGCCAGCAGTGAAGCGACGGGACAGGCGAATGGTAAGCCCCAGCATTTT
CASSEATGQANGKPQHF